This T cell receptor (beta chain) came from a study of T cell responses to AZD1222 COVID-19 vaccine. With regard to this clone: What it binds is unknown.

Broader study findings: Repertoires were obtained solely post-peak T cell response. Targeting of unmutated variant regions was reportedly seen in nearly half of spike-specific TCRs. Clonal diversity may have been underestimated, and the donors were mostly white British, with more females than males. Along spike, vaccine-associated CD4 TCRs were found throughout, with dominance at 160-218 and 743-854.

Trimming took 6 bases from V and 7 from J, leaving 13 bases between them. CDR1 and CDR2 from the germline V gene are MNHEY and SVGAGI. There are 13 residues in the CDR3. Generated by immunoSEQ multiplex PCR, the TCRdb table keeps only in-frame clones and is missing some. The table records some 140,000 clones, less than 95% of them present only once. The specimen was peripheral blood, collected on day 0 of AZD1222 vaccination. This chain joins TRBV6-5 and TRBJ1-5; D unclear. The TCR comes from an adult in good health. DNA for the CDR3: TGTGCCAGCAGCTTGGACGGCCGACAGCCCCAGCATTTT. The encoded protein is CASSLDGRQPQHF.